What follows is one T cell receptor (beta chain) and its context. Its target is unknown. This sample is drawn from a study of shared clonotypes between healthy human individuals. The assay was run at deep level. Assay used: immunoSEQ multiplex PCR; TCRdb lists only in-frame clones, some missing. This table has some 2,000,000 clones, approximately 95% appearing once. Losses at the gene ends were 5 bases for V and 1 base for J; bases not matched to a gene: 5. There are 15 residues in the CDR3. Germline CDR1 and CDR2: SGHAT and FQNNGV. General study results and limits: In general, naive subsets displayed greater estimated richness than memory subsets did. A limitation of the genetic and exposure-history diversity represented arose from few donors. Between a few donors, naive CD4 clonotypes were shared at a level of about 5%.

Material: naive CD4+ T cells sorted from blood. Subset denoted: CD45RA+ positively selected. The receptor was derived from a man aged 18 to 30 in good health. The chain has TRBV11-2 and TRBJ2-7, with TRBD1 identical over 10 bases. The DNA of the CDR3 is TGTGCCAGCAGCCGACAGGGGGCTGAATCCTACGAGCAGTACTTC. Translating it yields CASSRQGAESYEQYF. Filled out from reference TRBV11-2 and TRBJ2-7, the complete variable domain reads EAGVAQSPRYKIIEKRQSVAFWCNPISGHATLYWYQQILGQGPKLLIQFQNNGVVDDSQLPKDRFSAERLKGVDSTLKIQPAKLEDSAVYLCASSRQGAESYEQYFGPGTRLTVT.